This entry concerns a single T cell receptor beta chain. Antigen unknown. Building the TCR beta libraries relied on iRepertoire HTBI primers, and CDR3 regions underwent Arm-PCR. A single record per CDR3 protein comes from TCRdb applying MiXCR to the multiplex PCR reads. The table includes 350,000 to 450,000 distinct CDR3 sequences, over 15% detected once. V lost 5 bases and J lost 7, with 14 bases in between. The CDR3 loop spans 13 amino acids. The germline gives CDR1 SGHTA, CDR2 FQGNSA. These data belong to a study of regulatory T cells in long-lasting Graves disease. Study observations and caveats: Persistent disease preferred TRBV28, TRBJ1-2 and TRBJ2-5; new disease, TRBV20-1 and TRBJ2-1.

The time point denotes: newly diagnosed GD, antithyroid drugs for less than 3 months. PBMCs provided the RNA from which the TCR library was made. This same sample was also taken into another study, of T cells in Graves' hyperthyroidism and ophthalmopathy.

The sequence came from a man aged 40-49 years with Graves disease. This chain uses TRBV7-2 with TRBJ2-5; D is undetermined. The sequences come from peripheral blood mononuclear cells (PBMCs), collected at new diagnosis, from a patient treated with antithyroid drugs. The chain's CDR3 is CASSPNWVRTQYF. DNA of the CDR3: TGTGCCAGCAGCCCAAACTGGGTAAGGACCCAGTACTTC.